The rows below give T cell receptor beta chains drawn from one sample of a study of shared clonotypes between healthy human individuals. Using immunoSEQ multiplex PCR, the repertoire was profiled, and TCRdb retains in-frame clones only, with some absent. The repertoire holds 550,000 to 750,000 clones, 95% to 96% seen once, with about 0.11% in the top ten. The material sequenced was naive CD8+ T cells sorted from blood. Every receptor here comes from a woman between 25 and 40 years old in good health. The CDR3 runs from the conserved cysteine through the conserved F or W. Fields, in order: clone size, V gene, J gene, D gene, CDR3 DNA, CDR3 protein. D genes are given only for firm matches. Size is stated for part of the rows, as once, few or many counts, or as a class when the clone is expanded.

.	TRBV2	TRBJ2-1	.	TGTGCCAGCAGTGAAGCGGCCGAATATGAGCAGTTCTTC	CASSEAAEYEQFF
once	TRBV27	TRBJ2-7	.	TGTGCCAGCAGTTTTGGACAGACACTCTACGAGCAGTACTTC	CASSFGQTLYEQYF
.	TRBV30	TRBJ2-7	TRBD2	TGTGCCGCTCCGACGGCAGCGGGAGAACAATACGAGCAGTACTTC	CAAPTAAGEQYEQYF
.	TRBV14	TRBJ1-1	.	TGTGCCAGCAGCCAAGATCGGTGGGGACCGACGGGGCAAGCTTTCTTT	CASSQDRWGPTGQAFF
.	TRBV6-5	TRBJ1-5	TRBD1	TGTGCCAGCAGTTACGACAGGGCGCAGCCCCAGCATTTT	CASSYDRAQPQHF
.	TRBV28	TRBJ2-5	TRBD2	TGTGCCAGCAGTCATCGGACTAGCGGGCAAGAGACCCAGTACTTC	CASSHRTSGQETQYF
.	TRBV13	TRBJ2-2	.	TGTGCCAGCAGCCTAACAGGGTTAATGACCGGGGAGCTGTTTTTT	CASSLTGLMTGELFF
.	TRBV5-1	TRBJ1-4	TRBD1	TGCGCCAGCAGCTTTAATCCGGGACAGGGAAATGAAAAACTGTTTTTT	CASSFNPGQGNEKLFF
.	TRBV19	TRBJ2-3	.	TGTGCCAGTAGTATGTTCCGATGGGATACGCAGTATTTT	CASSMFRWDTQYF
.	TRBV25-1	TRBJ1-1	.	TGTGCCAGCAGTGAAGGCGTGATCACTGAAGCTTTCTTT	CASSEGVITEAFF
.	TRBV19	TRBJ1-1	.	TGTGCCAGTAGTATAGAGGGAACGAACACTGAAGCTTTCTTT	CASSIEGTNTEAFF
.	TRBV19	TRBJ2-1	TRBD2	TGTGCCAGTAGTACGGGACTAGTTTTCGATGAGCAGTTCTTC	CASSTGLVFDEQFF
.	TRBV27	TRBJ1-5	.	TGTGCCAGCAGTTCTACCCAGTATAGCAATCAGCCCCAGCATTTT	CASSSTQYSNQPQHF
.	TRBV19	TRBJ1-1	.	TGTGCCAGTAGTATAGACGAGGCAAATATGAACACTGAAGCTTTCTTT	CASSIDEANMNTEAFF
.	TRBV29-1	TRBJ2-2	.	TGCAGCGTTGGGCTACCCGGGGAGCTGTTTTTT	CSVGLPGELFF
.	TRBV29-1	TRBJ1-2	.	TGCAGCGTTGCAGGGGACTATGGCTACACCTTC	CSVAGDYGYTF